The 16 T cell receptor beta chains below were found in one sample sequenced in a study of blood T cell repertoires in COVID-19. Measured with immunoSEQ multiplex PCR; TCRdb has only the in-frame clones, and not every one. The sample holds just over 300,000 clones, around 91% seen once. Sample: PBMCs or T cells enriched from blood (not recorded which). These TCRs come from a woman aged 18 to 35 with acute COVID-19.

The CDR3: CASRGVRGGSEAFF. In DNA form, the CDR3 reads TGTGCCAGCAGGGGGGTCAGGGGAGGGAGCGAAGCTTTCTTT. The J gene is TRBJ1-1, the V gene TRBV27, with D possibly being TRBD1 (6 bases). Germline CDR1 is MNHEY and CDR2 is SMNVEV (reference sequence). V lost 6 bases and J lost 8, with 19 bases in between. This CDR3 has 14 residues.

The V call is TRBV28, the J call TRBJ2-7; D may be TRBD2 (5 bases). This CDR3 spans 13 amino acids. Germline CDR1 and CDR2: MDHEN and SYDVKM. V lost 2 bases, J lost 7 bases, and 12 bases lay in between. The DNA of the CDR3 is TGTGCCAGCAGTTTAGTCGTCGAGGGAGAGCAGTACTTC. Protein: CASSLVVEGEQYF.

V is TRBV28 and J is TRBJ2-3; weak D call: TRBD1 (5 bases). V lost 3 bases and J 3 bases, leaving 16 bases between the germline ends. The CDR3 length is 16 residues. In germline, CDR1 is MDHEN, CDR2 SYDVKM. CDR3 region: CASSLIGGARTDTQYF. CDR3 in DNA: TGTGCCAGCAGTTTGATAGGTGGGGCGCGAACAGATACGCAGTATTTT.

V is TRBV14 and J is TRBJ2-5; possible D gene TRBD2, 6 bases. The V end was cut by 3 bases, the J end by 4 bases, with 18 bases between. Germline V CDR1 and CDR2: SGHDN, FVKESK. This CDR3 comprises 16 residues. CDR3 coding DNA: TGTGCCAGCAGCCATCGATCAGCGGGCGCACGAGAGACCCAGTACTTC. It translates to CASSHRSAGARETQYF. The whole variable domain, remainder taken from reference TRBV14 and TRBJ2-5, is EAGVTQFPSHSVIEKGQTVTLRCDPISGHDNLYWYRRVMGKEIKFLLHFVKESKQDESGMPNNRFLAERTGGTYSTLKVQPAELEDSGVYFCASSHRSAGARETQYFGPGTRLLVL.

V usage is TRBV6-5 and J usage is TRBJ1-1, with 7 bases matching TRBD1. Germline assignment: CDR1 MNHEY and CDR2 SVGAGI. The CDR3 totals 14 residues. V lost 6 bases, J lost 4 bases, and 8 bases stayed unmatched. DNA for the CDR3: TGTGCCAGCAGCAAAGAGGGGGCACTCACTGAAGCTTTCTTT. Its protein product is CASSKEGALTEAFF.

The chain has TRBV19 and TRBJ1-1; a weak D match, TRBD1 (5 bases). V lost 5 bases and J 4 bases, leaving 14 bases between the germline ends. Germline V lookup: CDR1 LNHDA, CDR2 SQIVND (reference sequence). CDR3 length: 14 amino acids. CDR3 residues: CASSFRERGTEAFF. In DNA, the CDR3 is TGTGCCAGTAGTTTCCGGGAGAGGGGCACTGAAGCTTTCTTT.

The chain employs TRBV11-3 and TRBJ2-5; 10 bases align to TRBD2. V shed 2 bases, J shed 5 bases, and the junction held 8 bases outside the gene matches. The CDR3 consists of 16 residues. The germline V gene has CDR1 SGHNT and CDR2 YENEEA. The CDR3 loop is CASSLPLAGAGETQYF. The CDR3 DNA is TGTGCCAGCAGCTTACCCCTAGCGGGGGCTGGGGAGACCCAGTACTTC.

The chain combines TRBV19 with TRBJ1-5; D gene uncertain. Germline V gene lookup returns CDR1 LNHDA and CDR2 SQIVND (reference sequence). The CDR3 length is 15 residues. V dropped 8 bases and J dropped 0 bases, with 14 bases sitting between them. The CDR3 DNA is TGTGCCAGTTCCTCTTTTGTATATAGCAATCAGCCCCAGCATTTT. This codes for CASSSFVYSNQPQHF. Full variable domain (rest looked up from reference TRBV19 and TRBJ1-5): DGGITQSPKYLFRKEGQNVTLSCEQNLNHDAMYWYRQDPGQGLRLIYYSQIVNDFQKGDIAEGYSVSREKKESFPLTVTSAQKNPTAFYLCASSSFVYSNQPQHFGDGTRLSIL.

CDR3 sequence: CASSLVGGNEQFF. The CDR3, as DNA: TGTGCCAGCAGCTTAGTCGGGGGTAATGAGCAGTTCTTC. The chain has TRBV7-9 and TRBJ2-1; D is possibly TRBD2 (6 bases). Germline CDR1 reads SEHNR; CDR2 reads FQNEAQ (reference sequence). The germline V and J ends were trimmed by 1 base and 7 bases, with 8 bases remaining between them. This CDR3 contains 13 residues.

V and J are TRBV28 and TRBJ2-7, with D uncertain. Germline values: CDR1 MDHEN, CDR2 SYDVKM. The V gene lost 3 bases and the J gene lost 0 bases, with 6 bases spanning the gap. The length of the CDR3 is 13 residues. The CDR3 DNA sequence: TGTGCCAGCAGTTTTATCAGCTCCTACGAGCAGTACTTC. As protein: CASSFISSYEQYF.

The chain uses TRBV7-9 and TRBJ2-5; 12 nucleotides line up with TRBD2. In germline, CDR1 is SEHNR, CDR2 FQNEAQ (reference sequence). The V and J ends lost 3 bases and 5 bases, in that order; junction bases with no gene match: 7. The CDR3 has 16 amino acids. CDR3 nucleotide sequence: TGTGCCAGCAGCTTTAGACTAGCGGGAGACAGGGAGACCCAGTACTTC. Protein sequence: CASSFRLAGDRETQYF.

The V call is TRBV30, the J call TRBJ2-7; the match to TRBD2 covers 13 bases. The V gene end was trimmed by 3 bases and the J gene end by 6 bases; junction bases not matched to a gene: 5. The CDR3 runs to 14 residues. Per germline, CDR1 GTSNPN and CDR2 SVGIG (reference sequence). The CDR3 protein is CAWRLAGGPGEQYF. CDR3 nucleotides: TGTGCCTGGAGACTAGCGGGAGGGCCGGGCGAGCAGTACTTC.

The J gene is TRBJ1-2, the V gene TRBV27; D is undetermined. Deletions cut 5 bases from V and 7 bases from J, with 14 bases between. This CDR3 has 13 amino acids. The V gene's germline CDR1 is MNHEY and CDR2 SMNVEV (reference sequence). CDR3 residues: CASSLVFGSGYTF. Written as DNA, the CDR3 is TGTGCCAGCAGTCTAGTATTTGGGTCTGGCTACACCTTC.

The CDR3 DNA follows: TGTGCCAGCAGCTTATTTATACTAGCGCAAGAGACCCAGTACTTC. It specifies CASSLFILAQETQYF. This sequence joins TRBV7-9 and TRBJ2-5, with 7 positions matching TRBD2. V gave up 2 bases and J gave up 2 bases; unmatched junction bases: 5. The CDR3 is 15 amino acids. Germline values: CDR1 SEHNR, CDR2 FQNEAQ (reference sequence).

The chain combines TRBV5-1 with TRBJ1-5; D remains unclear. The CDR3 runs to 14 residues. V was clipped by 0 bases and J by 4 bases, with 8 bases between them. Germline V CDR1 and CDR2: SGHRS, YFSETQ. CDR3 amino acids: CASSLAYGNQPQHF. DNA for the CDR3: TGCGCCAGCAGCTTGGCATACGGTAATCAGCCCCAGCATTTT.

V usage is TRBV24-1 and J usage is TRBJ2-1; 8 nucleotides agree with TRBD1. CDR1 is KGHDR, CDR2 SFDVKD, per germline. With 7 bases clipped from V and 8 bases from J, the junction kept 9 bases outside the gene matches. The CDR3 has 14 residues. The CDR3 nucleotides are TGTGCCACCAGGGGGCAGGGGGCCGCCGATGAGCAGTTCTTC. Encoded protein: CATRGQGAADEQFF.